This paragraph covers one T cell receptor beta chain sequence. The data were obtained in a study of T cells after somatic rescue of genetic block. Only in-frame clones appear in the TCRdb table, and some are missing; sequencing was by immunoSEQ multiplex PCR. The data contain under 15,000 clones, about 76% of them singletons. Deletions cut 5 bases from V and 2 bases from J, with 13 bases between. This CDR3 region has 15 residues. Germline V CDR1 and CDR2: SEHNR, FQNEAQ (reference sequence). The chain recombines TRBV7-9 with TRBJ1-5; TRBD1 might be the D (6 bases). This receptor was identified in a boy under 18. The specimen was peripheral blood mononuclear cells (PBMCs). CDR3 region: CASSEGGMGNQPQHF. The CDR3 nucleotides are TGTGCCAGCAGCGAGGGGGGAATGGGCAATCAGCCCCAGCATTTT.